A single sample is the source of the 15 T cell receptor beta chains below, sequenced in a study of blood T cell repertoires in COVID-19. Clones were read by immunoSEQ multiplex PCR, and TCRdb kept only the in-frame ones, dropping some. The table lists roughly 60,000 clones, roughly 88% of them singletons, with about 6% in the top ten. The sequencing input was peripheral blood. The origin of the receptors is a woman aged 60-75 years with acute or convalescent COVID-19.

V and J are TRBV21-1 and TRBJ2-5; the D call TRBD2 from the table was never checked on the DNA. TRBV21-1 is tagged as a pseudogene. This CDR3 region has 16 residues. The CDR3 loop is CASSPRTSGPQETQYF. The CDR3 DNA sequence: TGTGCCAGCAGCCCTCGGACTAGCGGGCCCCAAGAGACCCAGTACTTC.

This chain joins TRBV13 and TRBJ2-1; 9 nucleotides align to TRBD2. The CDR3 is made up of 14 amino acids. Germline lookup yields CDR1 PRHDT and CDR2 FYEKMQ (reference sequence). The V and J ends lost 2 bases and 10 bases, in that order; junction bases with no gene match: 6. DNA of the CDR3: TGTGCCAGCAGCTTAAGGCGGGGGGGCCGGGAGCAGTTCTTC. Its protein is CASSLRRGGREQFF.

This chain links TRBV5-6 with TRBJ2-6, with D unclear. From germline, CDR1 is SGHDT and CDR2 YYEEEE. V lost 0 bases and J lost 0, with 7 bases in between. The CDR3 loop spans 16 amino acids. In DNA form, the CDR3 reads TGTGCCAGCAGCTTGGGGCAGCGCTCTGGGGCCAACGTCCTGACTTTC. Its translation is CASSLGQRSGANVLTF.

The CDR3 protein is CASNPAGSDTQYF. In nucleotides, the CDR3 is TGCGCCAGCAACCCAGCGGGGTCAGATACGCAGTATTTT. The chain has TRBV5-1 and TRBJ2-3, with 7 bases lining up with TRBD2. V lost 6 bases, J lost 4 bases, and 5 bases stayed unmatched. The CDR3 is 13 residues long. CDR1 is SGHRS, CDR2 YFSETQ, per germline.

The chain recombines TRBV10-3 with TRBJ1-4; 9 bases are a match to TRBD1. The germline V gene encodes CDR1 ENHRY and CDR2 SYGVKD. V trimming: 0 bases; J trimming: 0 bases; junction bases outside the gene matches: 14. This CDR3 spans 21 amino acids. CDR3 sequence: CAISESLGQGSTLSTNEKLFF. CDR3 nucleotide sequence: TGTGCCATCAGTGAGTCTTTGGGACAGGGTTCTACCTTGTCAACTAATGAAAAACTGTTTTTT.

J is TRBJ1-5 and V is TRBV12-3 or TRBV12-4, with TRBD1 matching 11 bases. V shed 7 bases and J 7 bases; nucleotides not matched to a gene: 3. CDR3 length: 13 amino acids. DNA for the CDR3: TGTGCCAGCACCGGGACAGGGGGACAGCCCCAGCATTTT. This translates into CASTGTGGQPQHF.

A few counts support this clone. The rearrangement uses TRBV29-1 and TRBJ1-1; the D gene is possibly TRBD1 (5 bases). This CDR3 spans 15 amino acids. Trimming stripped 3 bases from V and 0 bases from J, with 14 bases between. Germline CDR1 SQVTM, CDR2 ANQGSEA. The CDR3: CSVEFGGTMNTEAFF. The CDR3 DNA reads TGCAGCGTTGAGTTCGGGGGTACGATGAACACTGAAGCTTTCTTT.

This clone was recorded once. Other DNA sequences from this sample encode an identical CDR3 as well. This sequence joins TRBV19 and TRBJ2-2, with 10 nucleotides matching TRBD1. V lost 6 bases to trimming and J lost 1 base; unmatched junction nucleotides: 2. Per germline, CDR1 LNHDA and CDR2 SQIVND (reference sequence). CDR3 length: 15 residues. Here the CDR3 reads CASSRDRGNTGELFF. CDR3 coding DNA: TGTGCCAGTAGCCGGGACAGGGGGAACACCGGGGAGCTGTTTTTT.

The chain links TRBV5-6 to TRBJ1-5, with D possibly TRBD1 on 6 matching bases. Germline CDR1 reads SGHDT; CDR2 reads YYEEEE. Trimming took off 2 bases at V and 3 bases at J, with 9 bases between the two ends. The CDR3 consists of 14 residues. This chain's CDR3 is CASSFGGNNQPQHF. The CDR3 nucleotides read TGTGCCAGCAGCTTTGGGGGCAACAATCAGCCCCAGCATTTT.

This clone was detected a few times. The rearrangement links TRBV9 to TRBJ2-1; TRBD2 agrees at 10 bases. The V gene's germline CDR1 is SGDLS and CDR2 YYNGEE. This CDR3 is built from 15 residues. V trimming: 4 bases; J trimming: 5 bases; junction bases outside the gene matches: 6. The CDR3 DNA is TGTGCCAGCAGCCCCAGCGGGGGGGCCCACAATGAGCAGTTCTTC. This sequence encodes CASSPSGGAHNEQFF.

The chain couples TRBV5-1 to TRBJ1-3; 10 nucleotides align to TRBD1. Germline V gene lookup returns CDR1 SGHRS and CDR2 YFSETQ. J was trimmed by 2 bases and V by 3 bases; bases with no gene match: 2. The CDR3 contains 15 residues. CDR3 DNA: TGCGCCAGCAGCTCCGGGACAGGGGCTGGAAACACCATATATTTT. It specifies CASSSGTGAGNTIYF. The variable domain in full, with the rest retrieved from reference TRBV5-1 and TRBJ1-3, is KAGVTQTPRYLIKTRGQQVTLSCSPISGHRSVSWYQQTPGQGLQFLFEYFSETQRNKGNFPGRFSGRQFSNSRSEMNVSTLELGDSALYLCASSSGTGAGNTIYFGEGSWLTVV.

The V gene is TRBV11-2, the J gene TRBJ2-1, with a weak D call TRBD1 (5 bases). V lost 5 bases to trimming and J lost 6 bases, with 11 bases between them. This CDR3 comprises 13 residues. Germline-derived CDR1 and CDR2 are SGHAT and FQNNGV. Written as DNA, the CDR3 is TGTGCCAGCAGCCCAGGGCCCTTCAATGAGCAGTTCTTC. The encoded protein is CASSPGPFNEQFF.

This chain joins TRBV14 and TRBJ1-2; 9 bases agree with TRBD1. CDR1 is SGHDN and CDR2 is FVKESK in the germline V gene. The CDR3 contains 14 residues. Germline trimming cut 4 bases from V and 1 base from J; bases unmatched to any gene: 1. For the CDR3, the DNA is TGTGCCAGCAGCCGGGACAGGGTTAACTATGGCTACACCTTC. This gives the protein CASSRDRVNYGYTF.

This sequence joins TRBV5-1 and TRBJ1-1; D possibly corresponds to TRBD1 (6 bases). The CDR3 contains 13 residues. V lost 0 bases and J lost 4, with 7 bases in between. Germline lookup yields CDR1 SGHRS and CDR2 YFSETQ. CDR3 region: CASSLGRGTEAFF. DNA of the CDR3: TGCGCCAGCAGCTTGGGCAGGGGCACTGAAGCTTTCTTT.

The chain is built from TRBV7-9 and TRBJ1-2; D call uncertain. Per the germline V gene, CDR1 is SEHNR and CDR2 is FQNEAQ (reference sequence). V shed 2 bases and J shed 8 bases, with 15 bases lying between them. There are 14 residues in the CDR3. For the CDR3, the DNA is TGTGCCAGCAGCTTAATCACAGCCGTAGGAGGCTACACCTTC. Its translation: CASSLITAVGGYTF. Full variable domain (outside the CDR3, taken from reference TRBV7-9 and TRBJ1-2): DTGVSQNPRHKITKRGQNVTFRCDPISEHNRLYWYRQTLGQGPEFLTYFQNEAQLEKSRLLSDRFSAERPKGSFSTLEIQRTEQGDSAMYLCASSLITAVGGYTFGSGTRLTVV.